A selection of T cell receptor beta chains follows, all from one sample in a study of T cells in Graves' hyperthyroidism and ophthalmopathy. A single record per CDR3 protein comes from TCRdb applying MiXCR to the multiplex PCR reads. The sample records fewer than 750,000 distinct CDR3 sequences, around 15% being singletons. Sequenced sample: blood. The receptor set was obtained from a woman in her forties or fifties with Graves' ophthalmopathy. Both conserved end residues are part of each CDR3. The order of the fields is J gene, clone size, D gene, V gene, CDR3 DNA, CDR3 protein. The D gene is left open where the match is weak. Part of the rows lack a size; the others show once, few, many or a class for expanded clones.

>TRBJ2-5|many|TRBD2|TRBV20-1
TGCAGTGCTAGTTGGGGAGCGGGAGGGTTAGGAGAGACCCAGTACTTC
CSASWGAGGLGETQYF
>TRBJ2-2|-|-|TRBV6-1
TGTGCCAGCCGTAGAAGGGGGACCGGGGAGCTGTTTTTT
CASRRRGTGELFF
>TRBJ1-1|many|-|TRBV5-8
TGTGCCAGCAGCTTGGCCCTGGCGGTGATGAACACTGAAGCTTTCTTT
CASSLALAVMNTEAFF
>TRBJ2-1|many|TRBD2|TRBV2
TGTGCCAGCAACAGAGACCTAGCGGGAGGACGGGAGCAGTTCTTC
CASNRDLAGGREQFF
>TRBJ1-2|many|-|TRBV2
TGTGCCAGCAGGCCTTCGACAGGTAGCGGAACTACCGGCTACACCTTC
CASRPSTGSGTTGYTF
>TRBJ1-1|many|-|TRBV27
TGTGCCAGCAGTCCAAGTGGAGGCAGGCAATCGACTTTCTTT
CASSPSGGRQSTFF
>TRBJ2-6|-|-|TRBV7-8
TGTGCCAGCAGCCAACGACGAGCTTCTGGGGCCAACGTCCTGACTTTC
CASSQRRASGANVLTF
>TRBJ2-7|many|-|TRBV12-3/TRBV12-4
TGTGCCAGCAGGGTGGGCAAGGGGTCCTACGAGCAGTACTTC
CASRVGKGSYEQYF
>TRBJ2-2|-|TRBD2|TRBV5-4
TGTGCCAGCAGCTTGAATCGAGCGGGAGTAACCGGGGAGCTGTTTTTT
CASSLNRAGVTGELFF
>TRBJ1-5|many|-|TRBV6-1
TGTGCCAGCATTCAGGACGTGGGCAATCAGCCCCAGCATTTT
CASIQDVGNQPQHF
>TRBJ2-3|many|-|TRBV3-1
TGTGCCAGCAGCCCCCAGGGGACTAACACAGATACGCAGTATTTT
CASSPQGTNTDTQYF
>TRBJ1-5|-|TRBD1|TRBV20-1
TGCAGTGCTAGGCCGGGACAGTTCAATCAGCCCCAGCATTTT
CSARPGQFNQPQHF
>TRBJ1-5|many|-|TRBV6-2/TRBV6-3
TGTGCCAGCAGTTACAGGGATCAGCCCCAGCATTTT
CASSYRDQPQHF
>TRBJ2-3|many|-|TRBV2
TGTGCCAGCAGTTCCCAGCGTGGCACAGATACGCAGTATTTT
CASSSQRGTDTQYF
>TRBJ1-1|many|TRBD1|TRBV20-1
TGCAGTGCTAGACTACCGGGACAGGGGGTCGAAGCTTTCTTT
CSARLPGQGVEAFF
>TRBJ2-7|-|-|TRBV19
TGTGCCAGTAGTATAGCCCGGTTTAACGGCGAGCAGTACTTC
CASSIARFNGEQYF
>TRBJ1-1|-|TRBD1|TRBV6-1
TGTGCCAGCAGTGTGGACAGGGTGTACACTGAAGCTTTCTTT
CASSVDRVYTEAFF
>TRBJ2-2|many|-|TRBV7-2
TGTGCCAGCAGCTTAGAGTCGTTCCGGGACTTCTCCTACACCGGGGAGCTGTTTTTT
CASSLESFRDFSYTGELFF
>TRBJ1-5|many|TRBD1|TRBV19
TGTGCCAGTAACGGGGACAGGGGAGTTCAGCCCCAGCATTTT
CASNGDRGVQPQHF
>TRBJ1-1|many|TRBD1|TRBV5-1
TGCGCCAGCACCGATGGGACAGGGGGTACTGAAGCTTTCTTT
CASTDGTGGTEAFF
>TRBJ2-1|many|-|TRBV9
TGTGCCAGCAGCGTATCTTTTCTTAGCGGAAGCTCCTACAATGAGCAGTTCTTC
CASSVSFLSGSSYNEQFF
>TRBJ2-7|many|-|TRBV12-3/TRBV12-4
TGTGCCAGCAGTTTAAGGGCAACCTCCTACGAGCAGTACTTC
CASSLRATSYEQYF
>TRBJ2-1|-|-|TRBV27
TGTGCCAGCAGTTTCGGACAGTCCTTTTCCTACAATGAGCAGTTCTTC
CASSFGQSFSYNEQFF
>TRBJ2-2|few|TRBD1|TRBV3-1
TGTGCCAGCAGCCACGGACAGGGGACCGGGGAGCTGTTTTTT
CASSHGQGTGELFF
>TRBJ2-5|-|TRBD1|TRBV12-3/TRBV12-4
TGTGCCAGCAGACAAGGGACAGGGGGATTCGGGGAGACCCAGTACTTC
CASRQGTGGFGETQYF
>TRBJ1-5|few|TRBD1|TRBV28
TGTGCCAGCAGTACAGGGGCCGGGGGTTCTAGCAATCAGCCCCAGCATTTT
CASSTGAGGSSNQPQHF
>TRBJ2-5|-|TRBD2|TRBV5-4
TGTGCCAGCGGGACTAGCGGGAGTTCGTTATCCCGTCATGAGACCCAGTACTTC
CASGTSGSSLSRHETQYF
>TRBJ2-7|many|TRBD1|TRBV27
TGTGCCAGCAGTCCCCTGGGACAGGGACAGATTTACGAGCAGTACTTC
CASSPLGQGQIYEQYF
>TRBJ2-2|-|-|TRBV7-9
TGTGCCAGCAGCCATAGCCGGGACCGGAACACCGGGGAGCTGTTTTTT
CASSHSRDRNTGELFF
>TRBJ2-1|-|TRBD2|TRBV3-1
TGTGCCAGCAGCCTAGCGGGACTGTCTGATTTGGACAATGAGCAGTTCTTC
CASSLAGLSDLDNEQFF
>TRBJ2-1|-|TRBD2|TRBV29-1
TGCAGCGTCCCTCTAGCGGGAGGGTTGATCGATGAGCAGTTCTTC
CSVPLAGGLIDEQFF
>TRBJ2-2|-|TRBD1|TRBV4-3
TGCGCCAGCAGCCAAGAGCCTCCGGGACAGGGGGTTACCGGGGAGCTGTTTTTT
CASSQEPPGQGVTGELFF
>TRBJ2-1|few|-|TRBV2
TGTGCCAGCAGAGGGACGCTAGCACGCTCCTACAATGAGCAGTTCTTC
CASRGTLARSYNEQFF
>TRBJ2-1|-|TRBD2|TRBV20-1
TGCAGTGCTAGTATAATAGCGGGAGGGCGAAGCAATGAGCAGTTCTTC
CSASIIAGGRSNEQFF
>TRBJ2-1|-|-|TRBV4-2
TGTGCCAGCAGCCACCTCAGAACCCGGGACGACAATGAGCAGTTCTTC
CASSHLRTRDDNEQFF
>TRBJ2-6|-|-|TRBV20-1
TGCAGTGCCGGAGGGATCACCTCTGGGGCCAACGTCCTGACTTTC
CSAGGITSGANVLTF
>TRBJ2-7|-|TRBD1|TRBV7-8
TGTGCCAGCAGCTTGGGGACAGGGGGGTTCGAGCAGTACTTC
CASSLGTGGFEQYF
>TRBJ2-2|many|TRBD2|TRBV28
TGTGCCATCCCCAGTGGGGCGGGAGGCGGAACCGGGGAGCTGTTTTTT
CAIPSGAGGGTGELFF
>TRBJ2-7|few|-|TRBV19
TGTGCCAGTACCCCCTCACGGATACAGACCCCCTACGAGCAGTACTTC
CASTPSRIQTPYEQYF
>TRBJ2-7|few|-|TRBV9
TGTGCCAGCAGCGTAGGCATAGGACCCTACGAGCAGTACTTC
CASSVGIGPYEQYF
>TRBJ2-1|-|TRBD2|TRBV20-1
TGCAGTGCTAGAGATCCGGCTAGCGGACACAATGAGCAGTTCTTC
CSARDPASGHNEQFF
>TRBJ2-7|many|TRBD1|TRBV12-3/TRBV12-4
TGTGCCAGCAGGAGGACAGGGGCCGAGCAGTACTTC
CASRRTGAEQYF
>TRBJ2-3|-|TRBD2|TRBV4-2
TGTGCCAGCAGCCCCCTCGGAGCGGGAGTTGAAGATACGCAGTATTTT
CASSPLGAGVEDTQYF
>TRBJ1-1|many|-|TRBV28
TGTGCCAGCAGTTTGATTCAGTCCATGAACACTGAAGCTTTCTTT
CASSLIQSMNTEAFF
>TRBJ2-7|many|TRBD2|TRBV28
TGTGCCAGCAGTGTTAGCGGGCGTGCCTACGAGCAGTACTTC
CASSVSGRAYEQYF
>TRBJ2-7|many|TRBD2|TRBV20-1
TGCAGTGCTAGAGGGACTAGTTTGGGCGAGCAGTACTTC
CSARGTSLGEQYF
>TRBJ2-5|once|TRBD1|TRBV5-1
TGCGCCAGCAGCGCGGGACAGGGGGCTGTTATTGTCGAGACCCAGTACTTC
CASSAGQGAVIVETQYF
>TRBJ2-1|-|-|TRBV4-1
TGCGCCAGCAGCCAAGATTTGTCACTCATTGGGGACAATGAGCAGTTCTTC
CASSQDLSLIGDNEQFF
>TRBJ2-1|many|-|TRBV2
TGTGCCAGCACTTACGACAGGAACAATGAGCAGTTCTTC
CASTYDRNNEQFF
>TRBJ1-3|-|-|TRBV19
TGTGCCACCCAACCGGGTGACTCTGGAAACACCATATATTTT
CATQPGDSGNTIYF
>TRBJ2-7|many|-|TRBV27
TGTGCCAGCAGTTTCCGGGGGTCCTACGAGCAGTACTTC
CASSFRGSYEQYF
>TRBJ2-3|many|TRBD2|TRBV7-6
TGTGCCAGCAGCTTAGTTTCTAGCGGATACACAGATACGCAGTATTTT
CASSLVSSGYTDTQYF
>TRBJ2-1|many|-|TRBV7-3
TGTGCCAGCAGCGCAGCGCTAGCGTCTGAGCAGTTCTTC
CASSAALASEQFF
>TRBJ1-5|-|TRBD1|TRBV20-1
TGCAGTGCTAGTGGGGACAGGGGTGTTCAGCCCCAGCATTTT
CSASGDRGVQPQHF
>TRBJ2-1|many|-|TRBV7-9
TGTGCCAGCAGCTTAGTGCCCTTCGATGAGCAGTTCTTC
CASSLVPFDEQFF